This is a list of T cell receptor beta chains from one sample in a study of cytomegalovirus exposure and HLA in healthy donors. TCRdb keeps only in-frame clones here, not all; method: immunoSEQ multiplex PCR. The table shows around 200,000 clones, with 80% to 90% occurring only once. Sequences were obtained from PBMCs. Receptor source: a girl aged 2-10 years in good health and CMV-seropositive. CDR3s include the opening cysteine and the closing phenylalanine or tryptophan. The D gene is left open where the match is weak. Expanded clones are given a class, and other clones once, few, many or no size at all.

V	size	J	D	DNA	CDR3
TRBV28	NA	TRBJ2-1	NA	TGTGCCAGCAGTGTTCTCGTGAATGAGCAGTTCTTC	CASSVLVNEQFF
TRBV6-5	NA	TRBJ1-4	NA	TGTGCCAGCAGTTACCTGGGAGAGGGTGAAAAACTGTTTTTT	CASSYLGEGEKLFF
TRBV5-1	NA	TRBJ2-3	TRBD2	TGCGCCAGCAGCTTGGCTAGCGGGGGGTTCGCCACAGATACGCAGTATTTT	CASSLASGGFATDTQYF
TRBV11-3	once	TRBJ2-2	TRBD1	TGTGCCAGCAGTGACAGGGGAATAAGGTCCGGGGAGCTGTTTTTT	CASSDRGIRSGELFF
TRBV6-5	few	TRBJ2-7	NA	TGTGCCAGCAGTTTCGACAGTTACCGCTCCTACGAGCAGTACTTC	CASSFDSYRSYEQYF
TRBV5-4	NA	TRBJ2-3	TRBD2	TGTGCCAGCAGCCCCCTAGCGGGGACTACGCAGTATTTT	CASSPLAGTTQYF
TRBV9	NA	TRBJ1-6	NA	TGTGCCAGCAGCGTAGTTGAGGGCAGCGCCCTCCACTTT	CASSVVEGSALHF
TRBV28	NA	TRBJ2-4	TRBD2	TGTGCCAGCAGTTTCGGACTAGCCTTAGACATTCAGTACTTC	CASSFGLALDIQYF
TRBV28	NA	TRBJ2-1	TRBD2	TGTGCCAGCAGTACACGACGGGGGACTAGCGGGAGGGGTGAGCAGTTCTTC	CASSTRRGTSGRGEQFF
TRBV6-1	NA	TRBJ1-2	TRBD1	TGTGCCAGCAGCCAGTGGGACAGGGGGTATACCTTC	CASSQWDRGYTF
TRBV5-4	NA	TRBJ2-6	TRBD1	TGTGCCAGCAGCCGCGGAGAGGACAGGCCTAGCGTCCTGACTTTC	CASSRGEDRPSVLTF
TRBV6-4	NA	TRBJ1-2	NA	TGTGCCACCGGATCGGAGGGCGGCTACACCTTC	CATGSEGGYTF
TRBV5-1	NA	TRBJ1-1	TRBD1	TGCGCCAGCGGCCCCAGGACAGGCACTGAAGCTTTCTTT	CASGPRTGTEAFF
TRBV19	NA	TRBJ1-1	TRBD1	TGTGCCAGTAGTTTACAGGGGGTTAGGGCTGAAGCTTTCTTT	CASSLQGVRAEAFF
TRBV6-6	NA	TRBJ2-7	TRBD2	TGTGCCAGCAGTTCGACCCTAGCGGGAGGGTTGTACGAGCAGTACTTC	CASSSTLAGGLYEQYF
TRBV29-1	NA	TRBJ2-1	NA	TGCAGCGTTGGACTAGTGAAACTGTTCCCCTACAATGAGCAGTTCTTC	CSVGLVKLFPYNEQFF
TRBV9	once	TRBJ1-4	NA	TGTGCCAGCAGCCGGGGGTCAACTAATGAAAAACTGTTTTTT	CASSRGSTNEKLFF
TRBV11-2	NA	TRBJ2-7	TRBD1	TGTGCCAGCAGCTGGACAGGGGTAAGCGAGCAGTACTTC	CASSWTGVSEQYF
TRBV6-6	once	TRBJ2-1	NA	TGTGCCAGCAGTTACCGACTAGTCTACGGCGATGAGCAGTTCTTC	CASSYRLVYGDEQFF
TRBV6-1	NA	TRBJ2-3	NA	TGTGCCAGCAGTGATCCCACCCGACCAGGGGGGAACACAGATACGCAGTATTTT	CASSDPTRPGGNTDTQYF
TRBV5-6	NA	TRBJ1-5	NA	TGTGCCAGCAGCCCTTGGGCCGCAAAGACCGGGGGGATTCAGCCCCAGCATTTT	CASSPWAAKTGGIQPQHF
TRBV6-5	NA	TRBJ2-5	TRBD2	TGTGCCAGCAGTCGGACTAGCGGGAGTGGGGAGACCCAGTACTTC	CASSRTSGSGETQYF
TRBV21-1	NA	TRBJ1-2	NA	TGTGCCAGCAGCAAAGGCGGTAGGGAGCTTGGGTCGGACTACACCTTC	CASSKGGRELGSDYTF
TRBV27	NA	TRBJ2-3	NA	TGTGCCACCGAGAGGGCAGGTCGAACAGATACGCAGTATTTT	CATERAGRTDTQYF
TRBV5-1	NA	TRBJ2-7	NA	TGCGCCAGCAGCTTGGCAGGGGATGTCGACGAGCAGTACTTC	CASSLAGDVDEQYF
TRBV6-1	NA	TRBJ1-2	TRBD1	TGTGCCAGCAGTGTCGGACAGGGGAGGTCCACCTTC	CASSVGQGRSTF
TRBV28	NA	TRBJ1-1	NA	TGTGCCAGCAGTTTCCCCGACAGGCCGAACACTGAAGCTTTCTTT	CASSFPDRPNTEAFF
TRBV11-2	NA	TRBJ2-7	TRBD1	TGTGCCAGCAGCTTCGGGACAGTGACCTCCTACGAGCAGTACTTC	CASSFGTVTSYEQYF
TRBV6-1	NA	TRBJ2-2	TRBD2	TGTGCCAGCAGATGGACGGGAGGGGAAACCGGGGAGCTGTTTTTT	CASRWTGGETGELFF
TRBV5-6	few	TRBJ1-2	TRBD1	TGTGCCAGCAGCCTTCGAGGGACAGGGGACACCTTC	CASSLRGTGDTF
TRBV7-6	NA	TRBJ1-3	NA	TGTGCCAGCAGCTTATGGGGGGGTTCTGGAAACACCATATATTTT	CASSLWGGSGNTIYF
TRBV2	NA	TRBJ2-7	NA	TGTGCCAGCAGTGAAGTGGTAGTCGGGACAAGGCAGTACTTC	CASSEVVVGTRQYF
TRBV28	once	TRBJ2-5	TRBD2	TGTGCCAGCGGAACAACTAGCGGCCAAGAGACCCAGTACTTC	CASGTTSGQETQYF
TRBV18	NA	TRBJ1-5	NA	TGTGCCAGCTCACCACCCAGTATCAGCAATCAGCCCCAGCATTTT	CASSPPSISNQPQHF
TRBV28	NA	TRBJ1-2	NA	TGTGCCAGCAGCTCAGGCTCCTATGGCTACACCTTC	CASSSGSYGYTF
TRBV27	NA	TRBJ2-7	NA	TGTGCCAGCAGTTTTTCTCAGTCCCGCCCTTACGAGCAGTACTTC	CASSFSQSRPYEQYF
TRBV19	NA	TRBJ1-6	TRBD1	TGTGCCAGTAGTATACTGGCGGGACAGGGTTTTTCACCCCTCCACTTT	CASSILAGQGFSPLHF
TRBV11-1	few	TRBJ1-1	TRBD1	TGTGCCAGCAGCCCCGGGGGCCAGGGGGCCCTGAACACTGAAGCTTTCTTT	CASSPGGQGALNTEAFF
TRBV7-3	few	TRBJ2-1	NA	TGTGCCAGCAGCTTGAGGAATGAGCAGTTCTTC	CASSLRNEQFF
TRBV27	few	TRBJ1-1	NA	TGTGCCAGCAGTCCAACGCCTAGTAACACTGAAGCTTTCTTT	CASSPTPSNTEAFF
TRBV6-5	once	TRBJ2-7	TRBD1	TGTGCCAGCAGTAAATACAGGGGGCCGCGCTACGAGCAGTACTTC	CASSKYRGPRYEQYF
TRBV6-6	NA	TRBJ2-1	NA	TGTGCCAGCAGTTCCGTCGAAACTTACAATGAGCAGTTCTTC	CASSSVETYNEQFF
TRBV7-3	NA	TRBJ1-1	TRBD1	TGTGCCAGCAGCTTAGGACAGGGGACCGAAGCTTTCTTT	CASSLGQGTEAFF
TRBV6-5	NA	TRBJ2-6	TRBD2	TGTGCCAGCAGTTACGGGGGGGCTGGGGCCAACGTCCTGACTTTC	CASSYGGAGANVLTF
TRBV6-1	NA	TRBJ1-5	NA	TGTGCCAGCAGTGAATCTTTGGCCCGACAGCCCCAGCATTTT	CASSESLARQPQHF
TRBV30	NA	TRBJ1-2	NA	TGTGCCTGGAGTAGAGAGCCCCCCGTTAACTATGGCTACACCTTC	CAWSREPPVNYGYTF
TRBV5-5	NA	TRBJ2-7	NA	TGTGCCAGCAGCTTATGGGGGCACGAGCAGTACTTC	CASSLWGHEQYF
TRBV9	NA	TRBJ2-2	NA	TGTGCCAGCAGATTAGACAGGTACACCGGGGAGCTGTTTTTT	CASRLDRYTGELFF
TRBV5-1	NA	TRBJ2-3	NA	TGCGCCAGCGGAGCCCCCGTGAACCCGACGCAGTATTTT	CASGAPVNPTQYF
TRBV19	NA	TRBJ1-1	NA	TGTGCCAGTAGTATGACAGCTGAAGCTTTCTTT	CASSMTAEAFF
TRBV9	NA	TRBJ1-1	NA	TGTGCCAGCAGCGTAGGGGCAGGAATGAACACTGAAGCTTTCTTT	CASSVGAGMNTEAFF
TRBV5-1	NA	TRBJ2-7	TRBD1	TGCGCCAGCAGCTTCGACAGGGACTACGAGCAGTACTTC	CASSFDRDYEQYF
TRBV7-8	NA	TRBJ1-4	NA	TGTGCCAGCAGCCCACTAGGTTTTGAAAAACTGTTTTTT	CASSPLGFEKLFF
TRBV28	NA	TRBJ2-7	TRBD1	TGTGCCAGCAGTCCTAGGACCGGGACAGGGGGCGAGAAGCAGTACTTC	CASSPRTGTGGEKQYF